This T cell receptor beta chain was identified in a study of OX40 agonist ivuxolimab in advanced cancers. Background for the entire study: Ivuxolimab was an agonistic, fully human IgG2 monoclonal antibody directed against OX40 (CD134), a costimulatory receptor. Peripheral TCRbeta sequencing aimed to test whether ivuxolimab altered TCR sequence diversity and caused clonal T-cell expansion. The paper describes the monotherapy dose-escalation part (N of about 57 patients) of the phase I trial of ivuxolimab. Intravenous ivuxolimab was administered to patients every 2 weeks at six dose levels: 0.01, 0.1, 0.3, 1.5, 3 and 10 mg/kg. Of the approximately 50 patients in dose escalation, some 20 had hepatocellular carcinoma, some 15 had melanoma, 9 had renal cell carcinoma and 9 had head and neck cancer. Three dose-escalation patients achieved partial responses, one with hepatocellular carcinoma and two with cutaneous melanoma. Prior anti-PD-1, anti-PD-L1 or anti-CTLA-4 therapy was permitted, and approximately 39% of dose-escalation patients had received checkpoint inhibitors. The dose-escalation cohort was about 87% male with a mean age of about 65 years, ranging from about 23 to 85. What the research found in general, with its limitations: Which antigens the clonally expanded peripheral T cells were specific for was not determined. Low levels of normalized T-cell clonal expansion were also seen in some patients who did not respond. In partial responders in the 0.1-3.0 mg/kg groups, normalized peripheral clonal expansion was found to be among the lowest, especially among CD8+ T cells. On average, CD8+ T cells showed more expanded clones than CD4+ T cells after ivuxolimab. At doses of 0.1 to 3.0 mg/kg, clonal expansion of both CD4+ and CD8+ blood T cells was observed from baseline to week 6.

From the cysteine through the phenylalanine, the CDR3 covers 16 amino acids. The DNA shown is the 48-base CDR3, in frame from base 1. From the germline V gene, CDR1 is SGHRS and CDR2 is YFSETQ. V lost 0 bases and J lost 1 base; the stretch between them is 11 bases long. To sequence the TCRbeta CDR3 region, genomic DNA was isolated from the sorted cells. TCRbeta CDR3 regions were sequenced using the immunoSEQ Assay. Sourced from immuneACCESS, this table was stored by TCRdb with only in-frame sequences that have V and J called. A share of the clones is absent; for the studies checked, an unresolved V gene accounts for under half, and the remainder has no known explanation. Across this sample there are tens of thousands of clones, with 88% seen only once. The ten most abundant clones make up around 0.95% of the sample. To note about this clone: Its antigen remains unidentified. Base qualities are not at hand, and no much larger clone is one base apart.

The trial excluded patients who had a history of autoimmune disease or were on systemic immunosuppression. Peripheral blood for TCR sequencing was drawn from every dose cohort at baseline, at cycle 4 day 1 and at cycle 7 day 1. The samples were drawn from a first-in-human, open-label, multicenter phase I dose-escalation trial of ivuxolimab. Adults with locally advanced or metastatic melanoma, renal cell, hepatocellular, or head and neck squamous cell carcinoma were enrolled in the trial. Before TCR sequencing, CD4+ and CD8+ T cells were separately sorted from peripheral blood. The source material was CD4+ or CD8+ T cells sorted from blood, sampled in a trial of the OX40 agonist ivuxolimab. The origin of this receptor is an adult with an advanced solid tumor such as melanoma, head and neck, liver or kidney cancer. Here the chain combines TRBV5-1 and TRBJ1-5, with no confidently assigned D gene. At the DNA level, the sequence is TGCGCCAGCAGCTTGGGTATTCGGGGAAGCAATCAGCCCCAGCATTTT. This gives the protein CASSLGIRGSNQPQHF.